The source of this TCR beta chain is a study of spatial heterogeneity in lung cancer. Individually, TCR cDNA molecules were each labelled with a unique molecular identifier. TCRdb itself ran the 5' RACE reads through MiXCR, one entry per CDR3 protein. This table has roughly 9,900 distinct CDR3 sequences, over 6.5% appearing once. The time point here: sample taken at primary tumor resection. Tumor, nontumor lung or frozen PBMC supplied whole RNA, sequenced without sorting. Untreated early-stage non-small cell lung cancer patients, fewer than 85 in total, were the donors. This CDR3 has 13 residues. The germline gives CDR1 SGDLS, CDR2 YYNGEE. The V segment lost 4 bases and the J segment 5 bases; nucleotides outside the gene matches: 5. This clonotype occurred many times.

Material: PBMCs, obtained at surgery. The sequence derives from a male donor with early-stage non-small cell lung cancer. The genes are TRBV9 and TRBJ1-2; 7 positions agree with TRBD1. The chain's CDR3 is CASSQGTAYGYTF. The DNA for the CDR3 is TGTGCCAGCAGCCAAGGGACAGCTTATGGCTACACCTTC.